This T cell receptor beta chain appears in the sequencing data of a study of T cells in Graves' hyperthyroidism and ophthalmopathy. RNA transcripts were the template for amplifying TCR beta CDR3 regions. The TCR CDR3 was amplified in a first-round RT-PCR using the HTBI primer set. From the multiplex PCR reads, TCRdb called clonotypes with MiXCR, one entry per CDR3 protein. The table lists hundreds of thousands of distinct CDR3 sequences, about 15% of them singletons, with 10% to 13% in the top ten. Study-wide findings and caveats: Stable hyperthyroidism and ophthalmopathy were separated using 13 V-J signatures.

The CDR3 covers 16 residues. The germline V gene has CDR1 SGHTA and CDR2 FQGNSA. Trimming stripped 5 bases from V and 0 bases from J, with 16 bases between. Only a few counts were recorded for this clonotype. Antigen: not known. Sequencing used blood. This clonotype originated in a young woman with Graves' hyperthyroidism. The rearrangement joins TRBV7-2 to TRBJ1-1; D is uncertain. This CDR3 reads CASSPQLAGLNTEAFF. The CDR3, as DNA: TGTGCCAGCAGCCCACAGCTTGCCGGGTTGAACACTGAAGCTTTCTTT. The whole variable domain, remainder taken from reference TRBV7-2 and TRBJ1-1, is GAGVSQSPSNKVTEKGKDVELRCDPISGHTALYWYRQSLGQGLEFLIYFQGNSAPDKSGLPSDRFSAERTGGSVSTLTIQRTQQEDSAVYLCASSPQLAGLNTEAFFGQGTRLTVV.